These 27 T cell receptor beta chains share one sample of origin, sequenced in a study of cytomegalovirus exposure and HLA in healthy donors. The primer mix had 60 Vbeta and 13 Jbeta primers. TCRdb's copy holds only in-frame clones and misses some; the assay was immunoSEQ multiplex PCR. The table includes some 200,000 clones, roughly 84% detected once. The sample was PBMCs. The receptors were gathered from a man between 45 and 60 years old in good health and CMV-seronegative.

The chain links TRBV28 to TRBJ2-7; TRBD2 aligns across 7 bases. Germline assignment: CDR1 MDHEN and CDR2 SYDVKM. This CDR3 region has 15 residues. J was trimmed by 0 bases and V by 8 bases; bases with no gene match: 10. DNA of the CDR3: TGTGCCAGCCCCCCTGGGAGGGGTGGCTCCTACGAGCAGTACTTC. Translating it yields CASPPGRGGSYEQYF.

The CDR3 spells CASSPQGLRNTIYF. CDR3 DNA: TGTGCCAGCAGTCCCCAGGGTCTCCGAAACACCATATATTTT. J is TRBJ1-3 and V is TRBV27, with a weak D call TRBD1 (5 bases). Deletions cut 5 bases from V and 5 bases from J, with 13 bases between. This CDR3 has 14 residues. Germline values: CDR1 MNHEY, CDR2 SMNVEV (reference sequence).

The genes are TRBV27 and TRBJ2-7, with 11 positions matching TRBD2. The V and J ends lost 3 bases and 5 bases, in that order; junction bases with no gene match: 6. The CDR3 has 15 residues. Germline CDR1 MNHEY, CDR2 SMNVEV (reference sequence). The CDR3 bases are TGTGCCAGCAGTTTGCGTGTTAGCGGGAGGGACGAGCAGTACTTC. Protein sequence: CASSLRVSGRDEQYF.

The chain links TRBV5-4 to TRBJ2-5, with 10 positions matching TRBD1. After removal of 3 bases from V and 5 bases from J, the junction contained 4 bases not matched to a gene. Germline V CDR1 and CDR2: SGHNT, YYREEE (reference sequence). The length of the CDR3 is 14 residues. CDR3 sequence (DNA): TGTGCCAGCAGCTGGGGGACAGGGGTGGAGACCCAGTACTTC. This sequence encodes CASSWGTGVETQYF.

The chain combines TRBV6-1 with TRBJ2-3, with D maybe TRBD1 (6 bases). The V end lost 6 bases, the J end lost 2 bases, and 12 bases lay between the germline ends. This CDR3 is 14 amino acids long. CDR1 and CDR2 from the germline V gene are MNHNS and SASEGT. CDR3 region: CASSPGHNTDTQYF. Here the CDR3 DNA reads TGTGCCAGCAGCCCGGGACACAACACAGATACGCAGTATTTT.

This sequence joins TRBV11-2 and TRBJ1-4, with D tentatively TRBD1 (6 bases). Germline V lookup: CDR1 SGHAT, CDR2 FQNNGV. V was cut by 1 base and J by 6 bases, with 12 bases left in between. The CDR3 sequence is 15 residues long. CDR3 nucleotides: TGTGCCAGCAGCTTAGTATTCAGGGGCGATGAAAAACTGTTTTTT. Its translation: CASSLVFRGDEKLFF.

The chain uses TRBV28 and TRBJ2-7; 9 nucleotides align to TRBD1. With V trimmed by 6 bases and J by 2 bases, 8 bases remained unmatched. Germline V lookup: CDR1 MDHEN, CDR2 SYDVKM. CDR3 size: 15 residues. CDR3 sequence (DNA): TGTGCCAGCAGGGTCGGGACAGGGTACACCTACGAGCAGTACTTC. This gives the protein CASRVGTGYTYEQYF.

The V call is TRBV7-3, the J call TRBJ2-7, with 8 bases aligning to TRBD2. Unmatched junction bases numbered 8, after V lost 2 bases and J lost 5 bases. The CDR3 spans 15 residues. Germline assignment: CDR1 SGHTA and CDR2 FQGTGA. The CDR3 is CASSLSTSAFNEQYF. The CDR3 DNA is TGTGCCAGCAGCTTATCGACTAGCGCATTCAACGAGCAGTACTTC.

This clone has a handful of counts. This rearrangement joins TRBV30 to TRBJ2-1; 7 bases align to TRBD2. In germline, CDR1 is GTSNPN, CDR2 SVGIG (reference sequence). J gave up 8 bases and V 2 bases, and 6 bases lay outside the gene matches. The CDR3 runs 13 residues. The CDR3 DNA reads as TGTGCCTGGAGTTCTCGCCGGGGGGATGAGCAGTTCTTC. This sequence encodes CAWSSRRGDEQFF.

The chain recombines TRBV15 with TRBJ2-3; D is perhaps TRBD2 (6 bases). The V gene's germline CDR1 is LNHNV and CDR2 YYDKDF (reference sequence). This CDR3 has 16 residues. V lost 3 bases to trimming and J lost 5 bases, with 18 bases between them. The CDR3 DNA reads as TGTGCCACCAGCAGGAGCACGGGAGAGTCGATAGATACGCAGTATTTT. This gives the protein CATSRSTGESIDTQYF.

The V and J genes are TRBV7-2 and TRBJ2-1, with 7 bases that match TRBD1. J lost 6 bases, V lost 10 bases, and 9 bases had no gene match. The germline gives CDR1 SGHTA, CDR2 FQGNSA. This CDR3 is 13 amino acids long. The CDR3, as DNA: TGTGCCACCTCCCGACAGGGCCCCAATGAGCAGTTCTTC. This encodes CATSRQGPNEQFF.

The CDR3 DNA is TGTGCCAGCAGTCTAGGGGGATTCAATGAGCAGTTCTTC. Amino acid sequence: CASSLGGFNEQFF. The chain combines TRBV7-3 with TRBJ2-1; tentatively, D is TRBD1 (6 bases). V was trimmed by 6 bases and J by 6 bases, leaving 12 bases between them. Germline CDR1 is SGHTA and CDR2 is FQGTGA. The CDR3 covers 13 residues.

The chain has TRBV7-9 and TRBJ2-2, with a tentative D call TRBD1 (5 bases). The CDR3 runs to 15 residues. Between the trimmed V and J ends, which lost 1 base and 1 base, there was a span of 7 bases. Germline V lookup: CDR1 SEHNR, CDR2 FQNEAQ (reference sequence). The CDR3 DNA sequence: TGTGCCAGCAGCTTAGGAGACAGGAACACCGGGGAGCTGTTTTTT. Residues: CASSLGDRNTGELFF. Together with reference TRBV7-9 and TRBJ2-2, the CDR3 gives the full variable domain: DTGVSQNPRHKITKRGQNVTFRCDPISEHNRLYWYRQTLGQGPEFLTYFQNEAQLEKSRLLSDRFSAERPKGSFSTLEIQRTEQGDSAMYLCASSLGDRNTGELFFGEGSRLTVL.

This chain joins TRBV30 and TRBJ2-7; TRBD1 agrees at 9 bases. Germline-derived CDR1 and CDR2 are GTSNPN and SVGIG (reference sequence). After removal of 4 bases from V and 4 bases from J, the junction contained 2 bases not matched to a gene. CDR3 size: 12 residues. This CDR3 is CAWNGQGYEQYF. The CDR3, as DNA: TGTGCCTGGAACGGACAGGGGTACGAGCAGTACTTC.

This clone appeared a single time. CDR3 coding DNA: TGTGCCAGCAGCGTAGATCCAGGCTACAATGAGCAGTTCTTC. As protein: CASSVDPGYNEQFF. The gene calls are TRBV9 and TRBJ2-1; D gene unclear. The V end lost 0 bases, the J end lost 3 bases, and 7 bases lay between the germline ends. Germline V gene lookup returns CDR1 SGDLS and CDR2 YYNGEE. The CDR3 length is 14 residues.

This clone has only a few counts. The chain is built from TRBV5-4 and TRBJ1-1; no clear D gene. The V gene lost 0 bases and the J gene lost 1 base, with 7 bases spanning the gap. CDR1 is SGHNT and CDR2 is YYREEE in the germline V gene (reference sequence). The CDR3 extends over 14 amino acids. CDR3 residues: CASSLDGRNTEAFF. The CDR3 coding sequence is TGTGCCAGCAGCTTGGATGGGAGGAACACTGAAGCTTTCTTT. Using reference TRBV5-4 and TRBJ1-1 for the parts outside the CDR3, the full variable domain is ETGVTQSPTHLIKTRGQQVTLRCSSQSGHNTVSWYQQALGQGPQFIFQYYREEENGRGNFPPRFSGLQFPNYSSELNVNALELDDSALYLCASSLDGRNTEAFFGQGTRLTVV.

V and J are TRBV7-8 and TRBJ1-2; no reliable D call. The CDR3 is 12 residues long. V was clipped by 0 bases and J by 8 bases, with 7 bases between them. Per germline, CDR1 SGHVS and CDR2 FQNEAQ. CDR3 residues: CASSLAPGGYTF. DNA of the CDR3: TGTGCCAGCAGCTTAGCGCCGGGAGGCTACACCTTC. Together with reference TRBV7-8 and TRBJ1-2, the CDR3 gives the full variable domain: GAGVSQSPRYKVAKRGQDVALRCDPISGHVSLFWYQQALGQGPEFLTYFQNEAQLDKSGLPSDRFFAERPEGSVSTLKIQRTQQEDSAVYLCASSLAPGGYTFGSGTRLTVV.

The chain couples TRBV2 to TRBJ2-7; 7 positions agree with TRBD2. Germline V gene lookup returns CDR1 SNHLY and CDR2 FYNNEI. The CDR3 is 15 residues long. V gave up 7 bases and J gave up 0 bases; unmatched junction bases: 9. CDR3 region: CASITTGGSSYEQYF. The CDR3 nucleotides read TGTGCCAGCATTACGACCGGGGGGAGCTCCTACGAGCAGTACTTC.

The chain is built from TRBV11-2 and TRBJ1-2, with D maybe TRBD1 (5 bases). Trimming removed 1 base at V and 4 bases at J, with 19 bases between. The CDR3 extends over 17 amino acids. Per germline, CDR1 SGHAT and CDR2 FQNNGV. The CDR3 is CASSLAGEWGRGYGYTF. CDR3 DNA: TGTGCCAGCAGCTTAGCGGGAGAGTGGGGACGGGGCTATGGCTACACCTTC.

V gene TRBV2 combines with J gene TRBJ2-3; 8 bases are shared with TRBD1. Germline V gene sequence: CDR1 SNHLY, CDR2 FYNNEI. CDR3 length: 16 amino acids. Trimming took 3 bases from V and 3 from J; bases not matched to a gene: 8. CDR3 sequence reads: CASSDGAGGKTDTQYF. The CDR3, as DNA: TGTGCCAGCAGTGATGGTGCAGGGGGCAAAACAGATACGCAGTATTTT.

The chain combines TRBV27 with TRBJ2-7, with 13 bases aligning to TRBD2. The CDR3 length is 20 residues. V was pared by 7 bases and J by 2 bases, with 20 bases of the junction left unmatched. The germline V gene encodes CDR1 MNHEY and CDR2 SMNVEV (reference sequence). CDR3 amino acids: CASKSPLRTSGRTGAYEQYF. The CDR3 DNA reads as TGTGCCAGCAAATCCCCCCTCCGGACTAGCGGGAGAACGGGGGCCTACGAGCAGTACTTC.

The chain combines TRBV19 with TRBJ2-5; 11 nucleotides agree with TRBD1. Germline V CDR1 and CDR2: LNHDA, SQIVND (reference sequence). The junction had 4 bases not matched to a gene; V was cut back by 4 bases and J by 3 bases. The CDR3 totals 15 residues. In nucleotides, the CDR3 is TGTGCCAGTAGTAGAAGGACAGGGGGCGAAGAGACCCAGTACTTC. Translating gives CASSRRTGGEETQYF.

The CDR3 DNA follows: TGTGCCAGCAGGAGCTTTATGGGGACAGCGAACACTGAAGCTTTCTTT. Encoded protein: CASRSFMGTANTEAFF. The rearrangement joins TRBV27 to TRBJ1-1, with TRBD1 matching 7 bases. The junction had 11 bases not matched to a gene; V was cut back by 6 bases and J by 1 base. This CDR3 is built from 16 residues. Germline V lookup: CDR1 MNHEY, CDR2 SMNVEV (reference sequence).

The chain recombines TRBV30 with TRBJ1-1, with 10 bases lining up with TRBD1. This CDR3 is built from 15 residues. Losses at the gene ends were 2 bases for V and 6 bases for J; bases not matched to a gene: 9. Looked up from germline, CDR1 is GTSNPN and CDR2 is SVGIG (reference sequence). CDR3 in DNA: TGTGCCTGGAGTATGGACAGGGGGACCTTCGCTGAAGCTTTCTTT. Its translation: CAWSMDRGTFAEAFF.

This clone was seen just once. The gene calls are TRBV19 and TRBJ1-5, with TRBD1 matching over 9 bases. This CDR3 is 18 amino acids long. CDR1 is LNHDA, CDR2 SQIVND, per germline (reference sequence). J lost 0 bases, V lost 5 bases, and 11 bases had no gene match. The CDR3 DNA is TGTGCCAGTAGTGGGGGACCGGGACAGGGAAATAGCAATCAGCCCCAGCATTTT. It is translated as CASSGGPGQGNSNQPQHF. Full variable domain (missing parts from reference TRBV19 and TRBJ1-5): DGGITQSPKYLFRKEGQNVTLSCEQNLNHDAMYWYRQDPGQGLRLIYYSQIVNDFQKGDIAEGYSVSREKKESFPLTVTSAQKNPTAFYLCASSGGPGQGNSNQPQHFGDGTRLSIL.

This clone was counted a single time. This chain uses TRBV6-6 with TRBJ1-1, with D tentatively TRBD1 (5 bases). This CDR3 comprises 16 residues. Germline V CDR1 and CDR2: MNHNY, SVGAGI (reference sequence). V gave up 3 bases and J gave up 5 bases, with 19 bases separating them. CDR3: CASSYKAPGGGTEAFF. The CDR3, as DNA: TGTGCCAGCAGTTATAAGGCTCCTGGGGGGGGGACTGAAGCTTTCTTT.

This clone was counted once. The rearrangement links TRBV7-6 to TRBJ2-1, with 8 bases lining up with TRBD1. This CDR3 contains 15 residues. J was trimmed by 5 bases and V by 0 bases; bases with no gene match: 3. Germline CDR1 reads SGHVS; CDR2 reads FNYEAQ. CDR3 loop: CASSLALTGDNEQFF. The CDR3 DNA follows: TGTGCCAGCAGCTTAGCGCTGACAGGGGACAATGAGCAGTTCTTC.